This T cell receptor beta chain came from a study of T cell responses to AZD1222 COVID-19 vaccine (dated by TCRdb to about 2021). As for the study more broadly: TCR sequencing was performed for 230 to 250 trial participants, of whom about 200 were given two doses of AZD1222 and roughly 25 were given two doses of MenACWY control vaccine. Trial participants were enrolled by age into subgroups of 18-55, 56-69 and 70-plus years, and around 150, 28 and 57 TCR-sequenced participants, respectively, were included in these subgroups. Study-wide conclusions, independent of this receptor: Reportedly, almost half of the unique spike-specific TCRs recognized epitopes lying outside the regions that are mutated in the B.1.351 and B.1.1.7 variants. Conclusions about previously exposed vaccinees are limited, since just 5 to 7 AZD1222 recipients were seropositive for SARS-CoV-2 at baseline. No day 14 peak-response samples were available, so repertoires were characterized only after the peak T cell response. A significant rise in spike-specific TCR breadth and depth was observed after two AZD1222 doses relative to day 0 and relative to MenACWY recipients. In the small 56-69-year group, the increase in depth fell short of significance, most likely because of low power. Participants were mostly white British and included more females than males, and it was suggested by the authors that clonal diversity may have been underestimated. Vaccine-associated CD4 TCRs spanned the whole spike protein, with dominant responses in regions 160-218 and 743-854.

The CDR3 regions of human TCRbeta chains were analyzed by immunosequencing. The original methods were these. TCRs in the repertoires were matched against a reference library of SARS-CoV-2-specific TCRs that had been generated with the MIRA antigen-specificity platform. Breadth was defined as the fraction of unique TCRs that were SARS-CoV-2-associated. Depth was defined as the fraction of total T cells that were SARS-CoV-2-associated. Each spike-specific TCR was assigned to its reactive spike region and to a CD4 or CD8 class using the MIRA data. Log10-transformed breadth and depth values were compared by one-way ANOVA with Sidak's multiple comparisons tests. TCRdb limited this immuneACCESS table to in-frame rearrangements with V and J called. A share of clones is missing; checked studies link under half to unresolved V genes, and the rest is unexplained. That table gives V, J and clone size, and the DNA gave D and trimming. A total of around 160,000 clones appear in this sample, approximately 78% of them only once. Of the sample, 4.1% falls within the top ten clones.

The germline V gene encodes CDR1 MDHEN and CDR2 SYDVKM. The cysteine opens and the phenylalanine closes a CDR3 of 14 amino acids. Here the CDR3 DNA is all that survives: 42 bases in frame from base 1. V lost 7 bases and J lost 0 bases; the stretch between them is 7 bases long. Comment on this clone: The antigen this receptor binds is unknown. Base quality data are lacking; no much larger clone is found one base away.

The sample's time point label is to be understood as: baseline before first vaccination. In light of the paper, this sample's treatment or condition label describes: meningococcal conjugate vaccine given as trial control. The vaccinee samples were drawn from two UK trials, COV001 and COV002, one of which was a single-blind randomized controlled phase 2/3 trial testing AZD1222 (ChAdOx1 nCoV-19) in healthy adults. Trial participant PBMC samples were collected at day 0 and day 28 after the second dose for TCRbeta chain sequencing. This sequence was found in an adult in good health. The V gene is TRBV28 and the J gene is TRBJ1-6; the D gene lacks a confident call. Sequences were derived from peripheral blood, sampled on day 0 of MenACWY control vaccination. The DNA is TGTGCCAGCACCTTATTCTCCTATAATTCACCCCTCCACTTT. This sequence encodes CASTLFSYNSPLHF.